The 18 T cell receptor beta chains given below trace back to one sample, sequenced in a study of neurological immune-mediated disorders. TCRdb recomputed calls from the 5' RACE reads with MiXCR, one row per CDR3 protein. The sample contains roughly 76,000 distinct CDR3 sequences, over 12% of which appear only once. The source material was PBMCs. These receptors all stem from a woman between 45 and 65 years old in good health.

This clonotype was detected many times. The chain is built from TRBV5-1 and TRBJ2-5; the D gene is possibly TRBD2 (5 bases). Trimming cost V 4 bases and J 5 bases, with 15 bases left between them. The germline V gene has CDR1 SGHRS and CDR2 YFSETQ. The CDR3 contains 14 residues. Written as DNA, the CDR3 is TGCGCCAGCAGCCGGAGCGGCGCACGGGAGACCCAGTACTTC. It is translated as CASSRSGARETQYF. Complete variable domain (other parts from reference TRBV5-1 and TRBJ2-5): KAGVTQTPRYLIKTRGQQVTLSCSPISGHRSVSWYQQTPGQGLQFLFEYFSETQRNKGNFPGRFSGRQFSNSRSEMNVSTLELGDSALYLCASSRSGARETQYFGPGTRLLVL.

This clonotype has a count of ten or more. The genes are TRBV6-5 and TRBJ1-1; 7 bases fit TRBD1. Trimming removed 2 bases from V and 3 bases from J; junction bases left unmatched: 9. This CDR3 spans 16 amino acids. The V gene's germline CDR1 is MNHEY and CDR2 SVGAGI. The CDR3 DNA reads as TGTGCCAGCAGTTACCGTCGACAGGGTGGCGACACTGAAGCTTTCTTT. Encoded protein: CASSYRRQGGDTEAFF.

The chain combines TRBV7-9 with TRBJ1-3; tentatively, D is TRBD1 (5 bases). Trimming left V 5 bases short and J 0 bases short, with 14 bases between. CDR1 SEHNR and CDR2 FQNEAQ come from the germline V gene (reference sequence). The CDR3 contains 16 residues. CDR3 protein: CASSPRDPSSGNTIYF. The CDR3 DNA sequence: TGTGCCAGCAGCCCCCGGGACCCGAGCTCTGGAAACACCATATATTTT. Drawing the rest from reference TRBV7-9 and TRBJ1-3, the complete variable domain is DTGVSQNPRHKITKRGQNVTFRCDPISEHNRLYWYRQTLGQGPEFLTYFQNEAQLEKSRLLSDRFSAERPKGSFSTLEIQRTEQGDSAMYLCASSPRDPSSGNTIYFGEGSWLTVV.

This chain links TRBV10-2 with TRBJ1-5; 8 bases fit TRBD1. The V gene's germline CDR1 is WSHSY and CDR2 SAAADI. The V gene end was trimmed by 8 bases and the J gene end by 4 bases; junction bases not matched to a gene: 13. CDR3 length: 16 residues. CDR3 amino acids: CASALNRGSKNQPQHF. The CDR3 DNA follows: TGCGCCAGCGCCCTAAACAGGGGGAGCAAAAATCAGCCCCAGCATTTT.

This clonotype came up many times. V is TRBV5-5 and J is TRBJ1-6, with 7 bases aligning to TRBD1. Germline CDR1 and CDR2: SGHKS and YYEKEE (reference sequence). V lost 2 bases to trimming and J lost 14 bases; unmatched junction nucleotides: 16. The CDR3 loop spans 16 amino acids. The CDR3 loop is CASSFDPGGRLVTLHF. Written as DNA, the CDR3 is TGTGCCAGCAGCTTTGATCCAGGGGGTCGTTTAGTCACCCTCCACTTT.

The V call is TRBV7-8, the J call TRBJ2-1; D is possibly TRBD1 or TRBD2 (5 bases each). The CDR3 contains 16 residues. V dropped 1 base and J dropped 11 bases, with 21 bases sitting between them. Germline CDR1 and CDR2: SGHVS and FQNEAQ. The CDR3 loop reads CASSLEGTAVPLQQFF. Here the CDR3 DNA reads TGTGCCAGCAGCTTAGAGGGGACGGCCGTCCCACTCCAGCAGTTCTTC. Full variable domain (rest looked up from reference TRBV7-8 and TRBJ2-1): GAGVSQSPRYKVAKRGQDVALRCDPISGHVSLFWYQQALGQGPEFLTYFQNEAQLDKSGLPSDRFFAERPEGSVSTLKIQRTQQEDSAVYLCASSLEGTAVPLQQFFGPGTRLTVL.

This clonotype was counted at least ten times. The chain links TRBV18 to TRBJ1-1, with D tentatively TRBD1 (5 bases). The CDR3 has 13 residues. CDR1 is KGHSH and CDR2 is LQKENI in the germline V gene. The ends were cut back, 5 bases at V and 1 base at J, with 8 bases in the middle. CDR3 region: CASSSDRNTEAFF. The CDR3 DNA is TGTGCCAGCTCATCAGACAGGAACACTGAAGCTTTCTTT.

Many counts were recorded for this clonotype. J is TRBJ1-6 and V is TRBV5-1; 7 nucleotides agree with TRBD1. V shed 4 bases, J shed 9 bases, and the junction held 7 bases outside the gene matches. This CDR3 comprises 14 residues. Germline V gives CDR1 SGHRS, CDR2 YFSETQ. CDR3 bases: TGCGCCAGCAGCCCGGACAGGCTGCCTTCACCCCTCCACTTT. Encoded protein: CASSPDRLPSPLHF.

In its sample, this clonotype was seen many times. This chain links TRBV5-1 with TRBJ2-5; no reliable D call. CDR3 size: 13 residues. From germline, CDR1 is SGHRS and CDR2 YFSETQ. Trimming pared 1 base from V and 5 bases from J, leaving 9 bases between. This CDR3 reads CASSLTSPETQYF. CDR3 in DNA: TGCGCCAGCAGCTTGACGTCCCCGGAGACCCAGTACTTC.

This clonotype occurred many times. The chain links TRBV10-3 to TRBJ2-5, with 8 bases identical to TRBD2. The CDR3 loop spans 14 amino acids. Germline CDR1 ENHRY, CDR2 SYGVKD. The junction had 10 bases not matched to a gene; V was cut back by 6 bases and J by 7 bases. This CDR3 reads CAISLSGAEGTQYF. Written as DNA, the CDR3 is TGTGCCATCAGCCTTAGCGGGGCAGAAGGGACCCAGTACTTC.

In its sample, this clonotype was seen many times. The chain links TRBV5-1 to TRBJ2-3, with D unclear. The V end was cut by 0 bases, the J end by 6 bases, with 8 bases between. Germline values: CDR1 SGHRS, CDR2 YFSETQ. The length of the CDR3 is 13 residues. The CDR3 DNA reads TGCGCCAGCAGCTTGGTGATTATGGATACGCAGTATTTT. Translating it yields CASSLVIMDTQYF.

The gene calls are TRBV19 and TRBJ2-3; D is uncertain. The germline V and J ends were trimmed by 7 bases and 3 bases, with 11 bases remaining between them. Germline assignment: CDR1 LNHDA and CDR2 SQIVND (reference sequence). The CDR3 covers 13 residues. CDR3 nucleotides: TGTGCCAGTATCAAGCGAGGAACAGATACGCAGTATTTT. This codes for CASIKRGTDTQYF.

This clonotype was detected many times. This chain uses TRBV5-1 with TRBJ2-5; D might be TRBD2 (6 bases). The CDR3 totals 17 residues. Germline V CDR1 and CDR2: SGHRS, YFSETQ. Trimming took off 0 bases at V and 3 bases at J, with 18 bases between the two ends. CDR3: CASSLAVGSGAEETQYF. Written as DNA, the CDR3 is TGCGCCAGCAGCTTGGCGGTCGGTTCGGGAGCTGAAGAGACCCAGTACTTC. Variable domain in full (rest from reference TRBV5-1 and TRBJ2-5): KAGVTQTPRYLIKTRGQQVTLSCSPISGHRSVSWYQQTPGQGLQFLFEYFSETQRNKGNFPGRFSGRQFSNSRSEMNVSTLELGDSALYLCASSLAVGSGAEETQYFGPGTRLLVL.

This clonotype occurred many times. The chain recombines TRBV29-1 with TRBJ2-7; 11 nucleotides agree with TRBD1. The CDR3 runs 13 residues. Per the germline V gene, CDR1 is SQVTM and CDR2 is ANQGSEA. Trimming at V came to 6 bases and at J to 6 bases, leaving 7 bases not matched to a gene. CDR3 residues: CSVGAGTGGEQYF. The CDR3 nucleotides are TGCAGCGTCGGTGCCGGGACAGGGGGCGAGCAGTACTTC.

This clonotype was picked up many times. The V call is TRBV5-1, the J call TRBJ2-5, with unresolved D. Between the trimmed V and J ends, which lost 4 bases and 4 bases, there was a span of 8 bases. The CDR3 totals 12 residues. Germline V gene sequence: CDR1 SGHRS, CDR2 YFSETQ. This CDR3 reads CASSLPGETQYF. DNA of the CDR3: TGCGCCAGCAGCCTACCTGGAGAGACCCAGTACTTC.

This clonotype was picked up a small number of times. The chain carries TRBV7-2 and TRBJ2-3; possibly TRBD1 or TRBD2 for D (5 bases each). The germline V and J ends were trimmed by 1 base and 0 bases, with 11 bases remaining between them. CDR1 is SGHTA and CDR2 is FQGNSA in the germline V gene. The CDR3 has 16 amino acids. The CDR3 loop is CASSLGGATSTDTQYF. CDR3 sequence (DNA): TGTGCCAGCAGCTTAGGAGGGGCCACTAGCACAGATACGCAGTATTTT.

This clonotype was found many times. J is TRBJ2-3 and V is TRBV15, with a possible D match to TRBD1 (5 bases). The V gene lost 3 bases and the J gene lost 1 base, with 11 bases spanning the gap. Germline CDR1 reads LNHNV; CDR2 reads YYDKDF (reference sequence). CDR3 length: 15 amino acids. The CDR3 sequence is CATSRTAIGTDTQYF. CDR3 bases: TGTGCCACCAGCAGGACAGCCATCGGCACAGATACGCAGTATTTT.

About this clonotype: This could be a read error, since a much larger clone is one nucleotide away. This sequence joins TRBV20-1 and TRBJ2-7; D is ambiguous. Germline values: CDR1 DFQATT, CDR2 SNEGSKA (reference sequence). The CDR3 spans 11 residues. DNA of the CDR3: TGCCGGGTAGTGTTATCCTACGAGCAGTACTTC. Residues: CRVVLSYEQYF.